The 19 T cell receptor beta chains reported below all come from one sample, sequenced in a study of beta chain features in type 1 diabetes. The sequenced template was cDNA made from the entire isolated RNA. Profiled with immunoSEQ multiplex PCR; TCRdb holds only in-frame clones, not every one. Of around 180,000 clones listed, 10% to 15% were seen once; the top ten hold about 0.66%. Sequenced sample: central memory CD4+ T cells from blood. The receptors stem from a woman between 18 and 30 years old in good health.

The gene calls are TRBV7-9 and TRBJ1-2; 9 nucleotides line up with TRBD1. In germline, CDR1 is SEHNR, CDR2 FQNEAQ (reference sequence). The trim removed 4 bases at V and 8 bases at J, leaving 8 bases unmatched. CDR3 size: 14 residues. The CDR3 loop is CASSSTQGAEGYTF. The CDR3 region has the DNA TGTGCCAGCAGCTCCACACAGGGGGCGGAAGGCTACACCTTC.

This clone has only a few counts. This chain connects TRBV7-3 to TRBJ2-1; 9 nucleotides align to TRBD2. Germline trimming cut 5 bases from V and 9 bases from J; bases unmatched to any gene: 11. CDR1 is SGHTA, CDR2 FQGTGA, per germline. CDR3 length: 15 amino acids. The CDR3 nucleotides are TGTGCCAGCAGCCTTAGCGGGAGAGGGTTGGGTGAGCAGTTCTTC. It specifies CASSLSGRGLGEQFF.

In this sample, this clone turned up a few times. The rearrangement links TRBV28 to TRBJ1-4; 10 bases are a match to TRBD1. Unmatched junction bases numbered 5, after V lost 5 bases and J lost 5 bases. Germline values: CDR1 MDHEN, CDR2 SYDVKM. This CDR3 is 15 amino acids long. CDR3: CASSTPGQGNEKLFF. The CDR3 DNA sequence: TGTGCCAGCAGTACTCCGGGACAGGGGAATGAAAAACTGTTTTTT.

This rearrangement joins TRBV27 to TRBJ2-1; TRBD2 matches at 16 bases. Germline values: CDR1 MNHEY, CDR2 SMNVEV (reference sequence). V was pared by 6 bases and J by 1 base, with 6 bases of the junction left unmatched. CDR3 length equals 18 residues. In DNA form, the CDR3 reads TGTGCCAGCAGCAAGGGACTAGCGGGAGGGGGGTCCTACAATGAGCAGTTCTTC. It yields the protein CASSKGLAGGGSYNEQFF.

This clone has more than one count but fewer than ten. The chain employs TRBV10-3 and TRBJ1-5; 12 bases line up with TRBD1. This CDR3 region has 14 residues. Germline V lookup: CDR1 ENHRY, CDR2 SYGVKD. With V trimmed by 8 bases and J by 8 bases, 7 bases remained unmatched. CDR3 in amino acids: CAIGGTGGSKPQHF. The DNA for the CDR3 is TGTGCCATCGGAGGGACAGGGGGCAGTAAGCCCCAGCATTTT.

The chain uses TRBV2 and TRBJ1-4, with a weak D call TRBD1 (5 bases). V was shortened by 7 bases and J by 8 bases, with 17 bases between the two germline ends. This CDR3 has 14 amino acids. Germline CDR1 reads SNHLY; CDR2 reads FYNNEI. The CDR3 here is CASNAGGGWEKLFF. The CDR3 nucleotides are TGTGCCAGCAACGCCGGGGGGGGTTGGGAAAAACTGTTTTTT.

Only a few counts were recorded for this clone. The chain recombines TRBV27 with TRBJ2-5, with D possibly matching TRBD1 (5 bases). Between the trimmed V and J ends, which lost 4 bases and 5 bases, there was a span of 11 bases. The CDR3 totals 13 residues. CDR1 and CDR2 (germline): MNHEY, SMNVEV (reference sequence). The CDR3 nucleotides are TGTGCCAGCAGTTGGGGCCTGTCGGAGACCCAGTACTTC. Encoded protein: CASSWGLSETQYF.

This clone was observed a handful of times. The J gene is TRBJ2-7, the V gene TRBV7-2; D call uncertain. Germline V CDR1 and CDR2: SGHTA, FQGNSA. The ends were cut back, 5 bases at V and 3 bases at J, with 8 bases in the middle. CDR3 size: 12 residues. The CDR3 region has the DNA TGTGCCAGCAGCCCGAGTATCTACGAGCAGTACTTC. Amino acid sequence: CASSPSIYEQYF. Using reference TRBV7-2 and TRBJ2-7 for the parts outside the CDR3, the full variable domain is GAGVSQSPSNKVTEKGKDVELRCDPISGHTALYWYRQSLGQGLEFLIYFQGNSAPDKSGLPSDRFSAERTGGSVSTLTIQRTQQEDSAVYLCASSPSIYEQYFGPGTRLTVT.

This clone appeared a few times. The chain carries TRBV19 and TRBJ2-1; 8 positions match TRBD2. Germline V gene sequence: CDR1 LNHDA, CDR2 SQIVND (reference sequence). Losses at the gene ends were 9 bases for V and 3 bases for J; bases not matched to a gene: 10. This CDR3 region has 15 residues. CDR3 nucleotides: TGTGCCAGCCGGGGGGGGCTAGGCGACTACAATGAGCAGTTCTTC. Protein: CASRGGLGDYNEQFF.

Turning to this clone: One junction end disagrees with the germline gene, perhaps due to a read error. The J gene is TRBJ2-7, the V gene TRBV4-1, with D tentatively TRBD1 or TRBD2 (6 bases each). The CDR3 sequence is 15 residues long. CDR1 is MGHRA and CDR2 is YSYEKL in the germline V gene. The CDR3 nucleotides read TGTGCCAGCAGCCAAGGGGGAGCAGGGAGCGGGGAGCAGTACTTC. It specifies CASSQGGAGSGEQYF.

The V gene is TRBV5-1, the J gene TRBJ2-3; D possibly corresponds to TRBD2 (6 bases). This CDR3 has 15 amino acids. The germline CDR1 and CDR2 sequences are SGHRS and YFSETQ. The V and J ends lost 0 bases and 4 bases respectively, with 12 bases between them. The CDR3 region is CASSLDRGSADTQYF. CDR3 nucleotide sequence: TGCGCCAGCAGCTTGGATCGGGGGTCGGCAGATACGCAGTATTTT. The full variable domain, in which reference TRBV5-1 and TRBJ2-3 provide the parts outside the CDR3, is KAGVTQTPRYLIKTRGQQVTLSCSPISGHRSVSWYQQTPGQGLQFLFEYFSETQRNKGNFPGRFSGRQFSNSRSEMNVSTLELGDSALYLCASSLDRGSADTQYFGPGTRLTVL.

The sample holds a few counts of this clone. This chain links TRBV27 with TRBJ1-2; 11 bases match TRBD1. The CDR3 totals 17 residues. Germline CDR1 is MNHEY and CDR2 is SMNVEV (reference sequence). J gave up 6 bases and V 6 bases, and 15 bases lay outside the gene matches. CDR3: CASRGVVGTGGSDGYTF. The CDR3 region has the DNA TGTGCCAGCAGGGGAGTCGTTGGGACAGGGGGTTCTGATGGCTACACCTTC.

The table lists this clone with a few counts. The V call is TRBV28, the J call TRBJ1-2; D might be TRBD1 (6 bases). This CDR3 contains 14 residues. In germline, CDR1 is MDHEN, CDR2 SYDVKM. The V end was cut by 2 bases, the J end by 4 bases, with 11 bases between. The CDR3 nucleotides read TGTGCCAGCAGTTTAGATCAAGGGGGCTATGGCTACACCTTC. This translates into CASSLDQGGYGYTF.

There are a few counts of this clone. The CDR3 coding sequence is TGTGCCTGGAACGGACGGGACACAGTAACTAATGAAAAACTGTTTTTT. Protein: CAWNGRDTVTNEKLFF. The chain joins TRBV30 to TRBJ1-4; possibly TRBD1 for D (6 bases). The CDR3 runs 16 residues. The germline gives CDR1 GTSNPN, CDR2 SVGIG (reference sequence). Trimming pared 4 bases from V and 1 base from J, leaving 16 bases between.

This clone came up a few times. This rearrangement joins TRBV7-3 to TRBJ2-1, with 7 positions matching TRBD2. The V gene's germline CDR1 is SGHTA and CDR2 FQGTGA. The CDR3 consists of 15 residues. With V trimmed by 4 bases and J by 1 base, 4 bases remained unmatched. As DNA, the CDR3 is TGTGCCAGCAGCTCGACTAGCCTATCCTACAATGAGCAGTTCTTC. Its protein is CASSSTSLSYNEQFF.

V is TRBV5-6 and J is TRBJ1-1; D is perhaps TRBD1 (5 bases). Germline CDR1 and CDR2: SGHDT and YYEEEE. This CDR3 region has 15 residues. V was clipped by 4 bases and J by 2 bases, with 15 bases between them. CDR3 sequence: CASSSGTGGNTEAFF. The CDR3 DNA follows: TGTGCCAGCAGCAGCGGGACCGGCGGTAACACTGAAGCTTTCTTT.

The gene calls are TRBV30 and TRBJ1-2, with 9 bases aligning to TRBD1. V trimming: 5 bases; J trimming: 8 bases; junction bases outside the gene matches: 12. The CDR3 length is 14 residues. The germline gives CDR1 GTSNPN, CDR2 SVGIG (reference sequence). The CDR3 reads CAWGQGQGLSGYTF. The CDR3 DNA reads TGTGCCTGGGGCCAGGGACAGGGTTTGAGCGGCTACACCTTC.

This clone has a single count. V and J are TRBV5-4 and TRBJ2-7; the D is unclear. The CDR3 contains 15 residues. Germline values: CDR1 SGHNT, CDR2 YYREEE (reference sequence). With 0 bases removed from V and 1 base from J, the gap between germline ends came to 11 bases. The CDR3, as DNA: TGTGCCAGCAGCTTGGCCTGGGCCCTATCCTACGAGCAGTACTTC. Its protein is CASSLAWALSYEQYF.

This clone was found a few times. The genes are TRBV7-2 and TRBJ2-3, with D perhaps matching TRBD1 (6 bases). The CDR3 extends over 14 amino acids. Germline-derived CDR1 and CDR2 are SGHTA and FQGNSA. V was shortened by 4 bases and J by 1 base, with 9 bases between the two germline ends. The CDR3 DNA is TGTGCCAGCAGCTACAGGGTTGGCACAGATACGCAGTATTTT. Protein sequence: CASSYRVGTDTQYF.